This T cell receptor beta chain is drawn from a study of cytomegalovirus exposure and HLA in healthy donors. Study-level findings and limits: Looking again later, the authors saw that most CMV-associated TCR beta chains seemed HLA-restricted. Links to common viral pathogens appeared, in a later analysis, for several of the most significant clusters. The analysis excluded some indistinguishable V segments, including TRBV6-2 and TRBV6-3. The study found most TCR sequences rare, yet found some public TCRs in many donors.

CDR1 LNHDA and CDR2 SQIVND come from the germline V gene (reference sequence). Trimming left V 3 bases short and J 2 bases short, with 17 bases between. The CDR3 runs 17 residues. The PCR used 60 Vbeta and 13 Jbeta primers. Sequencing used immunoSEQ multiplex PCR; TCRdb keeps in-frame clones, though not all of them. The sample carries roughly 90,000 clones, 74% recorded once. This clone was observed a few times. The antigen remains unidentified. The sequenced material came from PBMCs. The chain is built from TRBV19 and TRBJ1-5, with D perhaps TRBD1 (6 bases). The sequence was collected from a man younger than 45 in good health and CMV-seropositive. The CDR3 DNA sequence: TGTGCCAGTAGTATTATGGTGGGGGCTATGGGCAATCAGCCCCAGCATTTT. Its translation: CASSIMVGAMGNQPQHF.